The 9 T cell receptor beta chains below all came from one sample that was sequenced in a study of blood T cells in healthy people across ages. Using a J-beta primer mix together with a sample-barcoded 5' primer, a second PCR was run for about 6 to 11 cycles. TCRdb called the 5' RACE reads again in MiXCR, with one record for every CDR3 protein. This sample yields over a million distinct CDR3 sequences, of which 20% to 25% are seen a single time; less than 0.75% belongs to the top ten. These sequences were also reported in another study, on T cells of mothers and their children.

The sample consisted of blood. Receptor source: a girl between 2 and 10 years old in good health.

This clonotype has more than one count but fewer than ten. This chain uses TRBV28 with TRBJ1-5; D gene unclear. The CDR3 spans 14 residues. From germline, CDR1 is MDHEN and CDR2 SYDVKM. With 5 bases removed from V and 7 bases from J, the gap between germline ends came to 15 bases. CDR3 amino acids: CASSPQALGQPQHF. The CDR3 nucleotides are TGTGCCAGCAGTCCCCAAGCCCTGGGGCAGCCCCAGCATTTT. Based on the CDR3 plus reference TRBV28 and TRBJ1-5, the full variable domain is DVKVTQSSRYLVKRTGEKVFLECVQDMDHENMFWYRQDPGLGLRLIYFSYDVKMKEKGDIPEGYSVSREKKERFSLILESASTNQTSMYLCASSPQALGQPQHFGDGTRLSIL.

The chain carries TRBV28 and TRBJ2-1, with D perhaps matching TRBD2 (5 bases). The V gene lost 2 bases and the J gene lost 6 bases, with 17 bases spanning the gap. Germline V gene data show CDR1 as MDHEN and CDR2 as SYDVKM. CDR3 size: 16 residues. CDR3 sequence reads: CASSLRTLRAGNEQFF. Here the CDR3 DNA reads TGTGCCAGCAGTTTACGAACTTTAAGGGCGGGCAATGAGCAGTTCTTC.

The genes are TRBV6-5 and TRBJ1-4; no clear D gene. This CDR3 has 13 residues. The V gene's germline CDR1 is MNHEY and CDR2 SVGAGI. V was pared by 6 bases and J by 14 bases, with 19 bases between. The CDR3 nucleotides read TGTGCCAGCAGCCCCGAGTTTCCCCGAAGGCTGTTTTTT. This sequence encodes CASSPEFPRRLFF.

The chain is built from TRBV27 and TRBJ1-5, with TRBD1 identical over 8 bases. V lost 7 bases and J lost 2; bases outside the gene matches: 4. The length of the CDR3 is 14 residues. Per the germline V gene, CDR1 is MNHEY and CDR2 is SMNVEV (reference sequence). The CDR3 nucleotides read TGTGCCAGCAAGAAGACAGGGGGCAATCAGCCCCAGCATTTT. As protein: CASKKTGGNQPQHF.

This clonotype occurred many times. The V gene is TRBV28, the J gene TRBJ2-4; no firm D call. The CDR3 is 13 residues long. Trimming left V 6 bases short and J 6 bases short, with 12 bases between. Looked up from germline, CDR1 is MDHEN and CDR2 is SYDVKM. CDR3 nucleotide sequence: TGTGCCAGCAGGATAGAGGCTTCAAACATTCAGTACTTC. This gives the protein CASRIEASNIQYF.

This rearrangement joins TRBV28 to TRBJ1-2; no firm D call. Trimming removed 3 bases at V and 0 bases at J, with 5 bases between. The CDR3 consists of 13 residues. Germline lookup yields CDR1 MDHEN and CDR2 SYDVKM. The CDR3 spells CASSLKSNYGYTF. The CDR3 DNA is TGTGCCAGCAGTTTGAAGTCTAACTATGGCTACACCTTC.

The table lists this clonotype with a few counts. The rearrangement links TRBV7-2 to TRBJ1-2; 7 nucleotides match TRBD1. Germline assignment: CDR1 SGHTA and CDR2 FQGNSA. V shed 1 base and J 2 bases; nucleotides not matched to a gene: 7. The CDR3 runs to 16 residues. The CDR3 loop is CASSLGSRGPNYGYTF. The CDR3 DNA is TGTGCCAGCAGCTTAGGGTCGAGGGGGCCAAACTATGGCTACACCTTC.

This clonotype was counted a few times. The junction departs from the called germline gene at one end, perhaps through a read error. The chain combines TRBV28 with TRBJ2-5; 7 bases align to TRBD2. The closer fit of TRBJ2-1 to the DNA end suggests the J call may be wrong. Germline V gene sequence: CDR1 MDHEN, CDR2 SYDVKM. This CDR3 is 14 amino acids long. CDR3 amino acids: CTSSAGERVYEQFF. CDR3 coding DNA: TGTACCAGCAGTGCGGGAGAGCGGGTGTATGAGCAGTTCTTC.

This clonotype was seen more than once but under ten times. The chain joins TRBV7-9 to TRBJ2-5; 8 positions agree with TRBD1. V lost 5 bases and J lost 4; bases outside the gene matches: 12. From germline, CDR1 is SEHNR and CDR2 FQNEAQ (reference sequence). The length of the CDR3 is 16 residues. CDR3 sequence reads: CASSQRDRGVAETQYF. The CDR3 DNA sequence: TGTGCCAGCAGCCAACGAGACAGGGGAGTGGCAGAGACCCAGTACTTC. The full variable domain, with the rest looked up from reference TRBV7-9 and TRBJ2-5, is DTGVSQNPRHKITKRGQNVTFRCDPISEHNRLYWYRQTLGQGPEFLTYFQNEAQLEKSRLLSDRFSAERPKGSFSTLEIQRTEQGDSAMYLCASSQRDRGVAETQYFGPGTRLLVL.